These 15 T cell receptor beta chains were sequenced from one sample in a study of OX40 agonist ivuxolimab in advanced cancers. The assay was immunoSEQ multiplex PCR, and TCRdb's table has in-frame clones only and misses some. The sample lists 35,000 to 40,000 clones; 85% to 90% were seen once. This specimen consisted of CD4+ or CD8+ T cells sorted from blood, obtained in a trial of the OX40 agonist ivuxolimab. These TCRs come from an adult with an advanced solid tumor such as melanoma, head and neck, liver or kidney cancer.

The rearrangement joins TRBV27 to TRBJ2-2; no reliable D call. From germline, CDR1 is MNHEY and CDR2 SMNVEV (reference sequence). V was cut by 1 base and J by 4 bases, with 10 bases left in between. The CDR3 extends over 15 amino acids. The CDR3 DNA is TGTGCCAGCAGTTTATACGGGCGAACCACCGGGGAGCTGTTTTTT. This encodes CASSLYGRTTGELFF.

In DNA form, the CDR3 reads TGTGCCAGCAAAAACAGGGCAGCGAGCGCCTACAATGAGCAGTTCTTC. Translated, it gives CASKNRAASAYNEQFF. J is TRBJ2-1 and V is TRBV19; maybe TRBD1 (6 bases). V was pared by 9 bases and J by 2 bases, with 20 bases between. The CDR3 has 16 residues. Germline values: CDR1 LNHDA, CDR2 SQIVND (reference sequence).

The chain couples TRBV19 to TRBJ2-1; D possibly matches TRBD1 or TRBD2 (6 bases each). The V and J ends lost 7 bases and 8 bases respectively, with 15 bases between them. The CDR3 is 13 residues long. Germline CDR1 is LNHDA and CDR2 is SQIVND (reference sequence). The CDR3 sequence: CASNPPGEDEQFF. CDR3 sequence (DNA): TGTGCCAGTAACCCTCCAGGGGAGGATGAGCAGTTCTTC.

The V gene is TRBV5-5, the J gene TRBJ1-1; D call uncertain. Germline loops: CDR1 SGHKS, CDR2 YYEKEE (reference sequence). The CDR3 is 12 residues long. V gave up 0 bases and J gave up 7 bases, with 7 bases separating them. The CDR3 spells CASSLGEVEAFF. In DNA form, the CDR3 reads TGTGCCAGCAGCTTGGGAGAGGTTGAAGCTTTCTTT.

The chain is built from TRBV5-5 and TRBJ1-1, with 7 bases identical to TRBD1. Trimming removed 2 bases from V and 5 bases from J; junction bases left unmatched: 3. The CDR3 contains 13 residues. Germline CDR1 SGHKS, CDR2 YYEKEE (reference sequence). The CDR3: CASSLLGQTEAFF. CDR3 DNA: TGTGCCAGCAGCTTATTGGGACAGACTGAAGCTTTCTTT.

The rearrangement joins TRBV4-1 to TRBJ1-1, with unresolved D. The germline CDR1 and CDR2 sequences are MGHRA and YSYEKL. Trimming pared 2 bases from V and 7 bases from J, leaving 14 bases between. This CDR3 region has 14 residues. CDR3 DNA sequence: TGCGCCAGCAGCCAAAGAAATAAACAGCTTGAAGCTTTCTTT. Translated, it gives CASSQRNKQLEAFF.

This chain uses TRBV7-9 with TRBJ1-5; D is undetermined. The CDR3 totals 12 residues. With 5 bases removed from V and 4 bases from J, the gap between germline ends came to 6 bases. The germline CDR1 and CDR2 sequences are SEHNR and FQNEAQ (reference sequence). This CDR3 is CASSLENQPQHF. The CDR3, as DNA: TGTGCCAGCAGCCTAGAGAATCAGCCCCAGCATTTT.

The chain is built from TRBV7-2 and TRBJ1-1, with unresolved D. V lost 5 bases and J 1 base, leaving 8 bases between the germline ends. The length of the CDR3 is 13 residues. CDR1 SGHTA and CDR2 FQGNSA come from the germline V gene. Here the CDR3 reads CASSKDGNTEAFF. In DNA, the CDR3 is TGTGCCAGCAGCAAGGACGGGAACACTGAAGCTTTCTTT.

The chain links TRBV15 to TRBJ1-2; TRBD1 matches 10 bases. V lost 0 bases and J lost 6; bases outside the gene matches: 7. The germline gives CDR1 LNHNV, CDR2 YYDKDF (reference sequence). This CDR3 has 16 residues. The CDR3 sequence: CATSRDRTGGMDGYTF. In DNA form, the CDR3 reads TGTGCCACCAGCAGAGATAGGACAGGGGGGATGGATGGCTACACCTTC.

V usage is TRBV6-1 and J usage is TRBJ2-5, with TRBD1 matching 9 bases. The CDR3 has 17 residues. The junction had 9 bases not matched to a gene; V was cut back by 2 bases and J by 2 bases. Per germline, CDR1 MNHNS and CDR2 SASEGT. The CDR3 sequence: CASSEILLGTGQETQYF. As DNA, the CDR3 is TGTGCCAGCAGTGAAATATTATTGGGGACAGGGCAAGAGACCCAGTACTTC.

The DNA for the CDR3 is TGTGCCAGCACACAGGTCCCCTACGAGCAGTACTTC. It translates to CASTQVPYEQYF. This sequence joins TRBV6-1 and TRBJ2-7; TRBD1 is a possible D gene (5 bases). The CDR3 is 12 amino acids. The germline CDR1 and CDR2 sequences are MNHNS and SASEGT. Deletions cut 7 bases from V and 2 bases from J, with 9 bases between.

This chain uses TRBV7-2 with TRBJ2-7; 10 nucleotides align to TRBD2. V trimming: 5 bases; J trimming: 5 bases; junction bases outside the gene matches: 12. Per the germline V gene, CDR1 is SGHTA and CDR2 is FQGNSA. CDR3 size: 16 residues. The CDR3 reads CASSRSSGRRVHEQYF. CDR3 nucleotides: TGTGCCAGCAGCAGATCTAGCGGGAGAAGGGTCCACGAGCAGTACTTC.

This sequence joins TRBV19 and TRBJ2-7; the match to TRBD2 covers 7 bases. The CDR3 extends over 15 amino acids. Losses at the gene ends were 5 bases for V and 3 bases for J; bases not matched to a gene: 10. Germline CDR1 LNHDA, CDR2 SQIVND (reference sequence). The CDR3 spells CASSLTLTGGYEQYF. CDR3 sequence (DNA): TGTGCCAGTAGTCTGACCCTAACGGGAGGCTACGAGCAGTACTTC.

The rearrangement links TRBV7-2 to TRBJ1-1, with D unresolved. V dropped 4 bases and J dropped 8 bases, with 8 bases sitting between them. This CDR3 comprises 11 residues. Germline V gene data show CDR1 as SGHTA and CDR2 as FQGNSA. CDR3: CASSSRPEAFF. In nucleotides, the CDR3 is TGTGCCAGCAGCTCCAGGCCGGAAGCTTTCTTT. The full variable domain, rest sourced from reference TRBV7-2 and TRBJ1-1, is GAGVSQSPSNKVTEKGKDVELRCDPISGHTALYWYRQSLGQGLEFLIYFQGNSAPDKSGLPSDRFSAERTGGSVSTLTIQRTQQEDSAVYLCASSSRPEAFFGQGTRLTVV.

This chain uses TRBV20-1 with TRBJ1-2; unclear D gene. The germline V gene has CDR1 DFQATT and CDR2 SNEGSKA (reference sequence). This CDR3 has 9 amino acids. The CDR3: CSSNYGYTF. The CDR3 coding sequence is TGCAGCAGTAACTATGGCTACACCTTC.